This TCR beta chain emerged from a study of neurological immune-mediated disorders. Study summary: Secondary progressive disease was present in 3, and relapsing-remitting disease in roughly 30, of the roughly 34 multiple sclerosis patients.

The cDNA was generated by 5'RACE with 10-nucleotide random UMIs. TCRdb recomputed calls from the 5' RACE reads with MiXCR, one row per CDR3 protein. The data show tens of thousands of distinct CDR3 sequences, with roughly 3.5% seen just once and less than 2.5% held by the top ten. As concerns this clonotype: The target antigen is unknown.

PBMCs stored at -80 C, 2 million in total, were the source of the unsorted libraries. Study results and limitations: The repertoires of 18 of 34 multiple sclerosis patients were placed by phylogenetic grouping in a single related-CDR3 cluster, which may be a signature.

This clonotype originated in a woman aged 50 to 65 with multiple sclerosis. The sequenced material came from PBMCs.

As DNA, the CDR3 is TGTGCCATCAGTGAGATCGCTAGGGGGCTGAATGGCTACACCTTC. Its translation: CAISEIARGLNGYTF. The V and J genes are TRBV10-3 and TRBJ1-2; 7 nucleotides match TRBD1. CDR3 length: 15 residues. CDR1 is ENHRY and CDR2 is SYGVKD in the germline V gene. The trim removed 2 bases at V and 6 bases at J, leaving 9 bases unmatched.